One sample yielded the 6 T cell receptor beta chains listed below, sequenced in a study of blood T cell repertoires in COVID-19. Profiling relied on immunoSEQ multiplex PCR, and the TCRdb table lists in-frame clones only, not all of them. There are 70,000 or so clones in the sample; over 80% occur only once, and 6.5% to 7.5% lies in the top ten. The sequenced material came from peripheral blood. Every receptor here comes from a woman at least 80 years old with active COVID-19.

The chain joins TRBV7-9 to TRBJ2-7; D may be TRBD2 (5 bases). This CDR3 region has 13 residues. Per the germline V gene, CDR1 is SEHNR and CDR2 is FQNEAQ (reference sequence). Trimming cost V 7 bases and J 3 bases, with 13 bases left between them. For the CDR3, the DNA is TGTGCCAGCACCCGGGCGGGCTACTACGAGCAGTACTTC. Translated: CASTRAGYYEQYF.

The chain has TRBV5-8 and TRBJ2-4; D call uncertain. Trimming took 0 bases from V and 3 from J, leaving 10 bases between them. Germline V gene sequence: CDR1 SGHTS, CDR2 YDEGEE. The CDR3 is 15 residues long. The CDR3 coding sequence is TGTGCCAGCAGCTTGGTTTACGGTGGCAAAAACATTCAGTACTTC. It encodes CASSLVYGGKNIQYF.

The chain couples TRBV18 to TRBJ1-1; perhaps TRBD1 as D (6 bases). The CDR3 is 14 amino acids. Germline CDR1 is KGHSH and CDR2 is LQKENI. V was shortened by 3 bases and J by 8 bases, with 16 bases between the two germline ends. The CDR3 DNA sequence: TGTGCCAGCTCACCCCAGGGGAGGGAGCGCGAAGCTTTCTTT. This encodes CASSPQGREREAFF.

This clone was picked up one time. The rearrangement uses TRBV28 and TRBJ1-1; D perhaps matches TRBD1 (5 bases). The CDR3 is 17 amino acids. V shed 8 bases and J shed 5 bases, with 27 bases lying between them. In germline, CDR1 is MDHEN, CDR2 SYDVKM. CDR3: CASLKIDYLGGGTEAFF. The CDR3 DNA reads TGTGCCAGCTTAAAGATCGATTATCTGGGCGGGGGGACTGAAGCTTTCTTT.

The chain couples TRBV6-2 or TRBV6-3 to TRBJ2-7, with D unclear. The V end lost 0 bases, the J end lost 4 bases, and 16 bases lay between the germline ends. The CDR3 spans 16 residues. Germline V gives CDR1 MNHEY, CDR2 SVGEGT. For the CDR3, the DNA is TGTGCCAGCAGTTACTCGATAGTAGCACCAGAGTACGAGCAGTACTTC. Translated: CASSYSIVAPEYEQYF.

The chain's CDR3 is CASSSGPNTDTQYF. The DNA for the CDR3 is TGTGCCAGCAGCTCAGGGCCTAACACAGATACGCAGTATTTT. The chain has TRBV5-4 and TRBJ2-3, with TRBD1 as a possible D gene (5 bases). This CDR3 contains 14 residues. Germline assignment: CDR1 SGHNT and CDR2 YYREEE (reference sequence). With 3 bases removed from V and 2 bases from J, the gap between germline ends came to 10 bases.